The 30 T cell receptor beta chains reported below all come from one sample, sequenced in a study of a mutant IDH1 vaccine in newly diagnosed glioma. Time point in this sample: week 23, last vaccination. Topical imiquimod accompanied each vaccine dose, which consisted of 300 ug of mutant IDH1 20-mer peptide. Using immunoSEQ multiplex PCR, the repertoire was profiled, and TCRdb retains in-frame clones only, with some absent. Of more than 55,000 clones detected, 81% appear once; the ten largest clones hold around 8.9%. Their antigens remain unidentified. The material sequenced was PBMCs, taken from a glioma patient whose treatment included an IDH1 peptide vaccine. The receptor set was obtained from a middle-aged woman with glioma. Some clones in this sample may be carry-over from other donors' samples.

The rearrangement links TRBV19 to TRBJ1-1; possibly TRBD1 for D (5 bases). CDR1 is LNHDA, CDR2 SQIVND, per germline (reference sequence). CDR3 size: 14 residues. The V end lost 5 bases, the J end lost 4 bases, and 14 bases lay between the germline ends. The CDR3 reads CASSADRAGTEAFF. Written as DNA, the CDR3 is TGTGCCAGTAGTGCCGACAGAGCCGGCACTGAAGCTTTCTTT.

The rearrangement joins TRBV5-1 to TRBJ1-1; D uncertain. The V gene's germline CDR1 is SGHRS and CDR2 YFSETQ. The CDR3 is made up of 13 amino acids. V was clipped by 3 bases and J by 3 bases, with 9 bases between them. CDR3 in DNA: TGCGCCAGCAGCTCCGGTCGGGACACTGAAGCTTTCTTT. Translating it yields CASSSGRDTEAFF.

This clone was seen once. This chain joins TRBV4-1 and TRBJ2-7; TRBD1 or TRBD2 may be the D gene (5 bases each). CDR1 and CDR2 from the germline V gene are MGHRA and YSYEKL. Trimming stripped 5 bases from V and 2 bases from J, with 13 bases between. There are 14 residues in the CDR3. The CDR3 DNA is TGCGCCAGCAGCGCGGACTCCAGGGCCTACGAGCAGTACTTC. Protein product: CASSADSRAYEQYF.

The rearrangement links TRBV30 to TRBJ1-5; no definite D call. The V gene's germline CDR1 is GTSNPN and CDR2 SVGIG (reference sequence). Between the trimmed V and J ends, which lost 0 bases and 2 bases, there was a span of 8 bases. The CDR3 runs 14 residues. Written as DNA, the CDR3 is TGTGCCTGGAGTGTACGGCAGGGCAATCAGCCCCAGCATTTT. The encoded protein is CAWSVRQGNQPQHF.

This chain joins TRBV9 and TRBJ1-1; D is possibly TRBD1 (6 bases). Per the germline V gene, CDR1 is SGDLS and CDR2 is YYNGEE. The CDR3 has 14 residues. V was shortened by 3 bases and J by 5 bases, with 14 bases between the two germline ends. The CDR3: CASSEQGFETEAFF. CDR3 coding DNA: TGTGCCAGCAGCGAACAGGGCTTTGAGACTGAAGCTTTCTTT. The variable domain in full, completed from reference TRBV9 and TRBJ1-1, reads DSGVTQTPKHLITATGQRVTLRCSPRSGDLSVYWYQQSLDQGLQFLIQYYNGEERAKGNILERFSAQQFPDLHSELNLSSLELGDSALYFCASSEQGFETEAFFGQGTRLTVV.

This rearrangement joins TRBV5-6 to TRBJ2-1; unclear D gene. Trimming took 1 base from V and 2 from J, leaving 7 bases between them. Per germline, CDR1 SGHDT and CDR2 YYEEEE. The CDR3 contains 14 residues. The CDR3 region is CASSLQVAYNEQFF. The DNA for the CDR3 is TGTGCCAGCAGCTTGCAGGTTGCCTACAATGAGCAGTTCTTC.

V gene TRBV30 combines with J gene TRBJ2-4; 8 nucleotides agree with TRBD1. J gave up 0 bases and V 2 bases, and 6 bases lay outside the gene matches. The CDR3 extends over 16 amino acids. CDR1 is GTSNPN and CDR2 is SVGIG in the germline V gene (reference sequence). The CDR3 DNA is TGTGCCTGGAGTAAACAGGGGGAGCTAGCCAAAAACATTCAGTACTTC. It is translated as CAWSKQGELAKNIQYF.

This chain joins TRBV27 and TRBJ2-7, with D unresolved. The CDR3 is 17 residues long. Trimming took 6 bases from V and 2 from J, leaving 23 bases between them. Germline V CDR1 and CDR2: MNHEY, SMNVEV (reference sequence). CDR3 nucleotide sequence: TGTGCCAGCAGCCAAAGTTTAAGGCGCCTTAGGACCTACGAGCAGTACTTC. Its protein is CASSQSLRRLRTYEQYF.

The chain carries TRBV7-2 and TRBJ1-1, with D perhaps TRBD1 (5 bases). Germline V CDR1 and CDR2: SGHTA, FQGNSA. The CDR3 has 14 amino acids. V shed 9 bases and J shed 4 bases, with 18 bases lying between them. Here the CDR3 reads CASSFWGRGTEAFF. For the CDR3, the DNA is TGTGCCAGTAGTTTTTGGGGCAGAGGCACTGAAGCTTTCTTT.

The chain carries TRBV2 and TRBJ1-2; maybe TRBD1 (6 bases). Germline CDR1 is SNHLY and CDR2 is FYNNEI. The CDR3 sequence is 12 residues long. V was trimmed by 10 bases and J by 8 bases, leaving 17 bases between them. This CDR3 reads CAIEGGERGYTF. The CDR3 DNA is TGTGCCATAGAAGGGGGGGAAAGAGGCTACACCTTC.

The J gene is TRBJ2-1, the V gene TRBV5-6, with 7 positions matching TRBD2. The trim removed 0 bases at V and 14 bases at J, leaving 2 bases unmatched. The CDR3 runs to 11 residues. CDR1 is SGHDT and CDR2 is YYEEEE in the germline V gene. CDR3 DNA sequence: TGTGCCAGCAGCTTGGGGGGGAGGGAGTTCTTC. Protein sequence: CASSLGGREFF.

This chain joins TRBV6-5 and TRBJ1-2; D ambiguous. Germline CDR1 and CDR2: MNHEY and SVGAGI. The CDR3 covers 13 residues. V shed 6 bases and J shed 2 bases, with 10 bases lying between them. The CDR3 region has the DNA TGTGCCAGCAGACTACACAACAACTATGGCTACACCTTC. It yields the protein CASRLHNNYGYTF.

This clone was counted once. The V call is TRBV27, the J call TRBJ1-2, with TRBD1 matching 7 bases. CDR3 length: 16 residues. The junction had 11 bases not matched to a gene; V was cut back by 0 bases and J by 7 bases. The germline gives CDR1 MNHEY, CDR2 SMNVEV (reference sequence). CDR3 bases: TGTGCCAGCAGTTTATCGATTGGGCAGGGGGTCGGTGGCTACACCTTC. It specifies CASSLSIGQGVGGYTF.

The chain couples TRBV7-2 to TRBJ2-7; 8 bases fit TRBD2. Unmatched junction bases numbered 9, after V lost 4 bases and J lost 1 base. The germline V gene has CDR1 SGHTA and CDR2 FQGNSA. The CDR3 has 16 amino acids. The CDR3 reads CASSSEVLAGSYEQYF. The CDR3, as DNA: TGTGCCAGCAGCTCCGAAGTCCTAGCGGGTTCCTACGAGCAGTACTTC.

DNA for the CDR3: TGTGCCAGCTCACCGAAGGGTCCCTACGAGCAGTACTTC. This encodes CASSPKGPYEQYF. The chain couples TRBV18 to TRBJ2-7; unclear D gene. Trimming left V 3 bases short and J 2 bases short, with 8 bases between. The CDR3 runs to 13 residues. Germline values: CDR1 KGHSH, CDR2 LQKENI.

The V call is TRBV6-5, the J call TRBJ2-1, with D perhaps TRBD1 or TRBD2 (5 bases each). The CDR3 totals 15 residues. V lost 8 bases and J 0 bases, leaving 14 bases between the germline ends. Germline V gene lookup returns CDR1 MNHEY and CDR2 SVGAGI. The CDR3 DNA follows: TGTGCCAGCTCTGACCGGGACGCCTCCTACAATGAGCAGTTCTTC. This sequence encodes CASSDRDASYNEQFF.

V gene TRBV19 combines with J gene TRBJ1-1; D is undetermined. V was shortened by 6 bases and J by 1 base, with 9 bases between the two germline ends. CDR1 is LNHDA, CDR2 SQIVND, per germline (reference sequence). CDR3 length equals 13 residues. CDR3 amino acids: CASRTMGNTEAFF. In nucleotides, the CDR3 is TGTGCCAGTAGAACAATGGGGAACACTGAAGCTTTCTTT.

Only a few counts were recorded for this clone. The chain carries TRBV27 and TRBJ1-1; D is possibly TRBD1 (6 bases). This CDR3 spans 14 amino acids. The V and J ends lost 5 bases and 1 base respectively, with 11 bases between them. The germline CDR1 and CDR2 sequences are MNHEY and SMNVEV (reference sequence). CDR3 DNA sequence: TGTGCCAGCAGTCCCTGGGGGGCGAACACTGAAGCTTTCTTT. Amino acid sequence: CASSPWGANTEAFF.

This chain joins TRBV2 and TRBJ2-3; D perhaps matches TRBD1 (7 bases). The CDR3 consists of 16 residues. Germline CDR1 and CDR2: SNHLY and FYNNEI. Trimming left V 5 bases short and J 5 bases short, with 20 bases between. The CDR3 nucleotides are TGTGCCAGCAGTTCCCTGGCAGGGGGGAGTCAAGATACGCAGTATTTT. Translating it yields CASSSLAGGSQDTQYF.

This clone was detected a few times. V and J are TRBV7-2 and TRBJ1-2; 7 bases line up with TRBD1. There are 14 residues in the CDR3. Germline V lookup: CDR1 SGHTA, CDR2 FQGNSA. The V segment lost 5 bases and the J segment 7 bases; nucleotides outside the gene matches: 10. CDR3 loop: CASSINRQGGGYTF. CDR3 DNA sequence: TGTGCCAGCAGCATAAATAGACAGGGAGGTGGCTACACCTTC. The full variable domain, its missing parts supplied by reference TRBV7-2 and TRBJ1-2, is GAGVSQSPSNKVTEKGKDVELRCDPISGHTALYWYRQSLGQGLEFLIYFQGNSAPDKSGLPSDRFSAERTGGSVSTLTIQRTQQEDSAVYLCASSINRQGGGYTFGSGTRLTVV.

CDR3 amino acids: CASSLAQAIQPQHF. The DNA of the CDR3 is TGTGCCAGCAGCTTAGCACAGGCGATTCAGCCCCAGCATTTT. This rearrangement joins TRBV7-2 to TRBJ1-5; TRBD1 might be the D (5 bases). Trimming removed 0 bases at V and 6 bases at J, with 9 bases between. From germline, CDR1 is SGHTA and CDR2 FQGNSA. The CDR3 runs to 14 residues.

The chain combines TRBV4-2 with TRBJ1-2; D is unclear. Germline V gene data show CDR1 as LGHNA and CDR2 as YNFKEQ. CDR3 size: 12 residues. V was cut by 0 bases and J by 8 bases, with 7 bases left in between. The CDR3 coding sequence is TGTGCCAGCAGCCAAGATCGCGGGGGCTACACCTTC. Translation: CASSQDRGGYTF.

The chain links TRBV9 to TRBJ1-2, with TRBD1 matching 7 bases. CDR3 size: 13 residues. With V trimmed by 6 bases and J by 3 bases, 5 bases remained unmatched. Per germline, CDR1 SGDLS and CDR2 YYNGEE. CDR3 bases: TGTGCCAGCACATCCGGGACAGACTATGGCTACACCTTC. Translating it yields CASTSGTDYGYTF.

The chain is built from TRBV27 and TRBJ1-2; no definite D call. CDR1 and CDR2 (germline): MNHEY, SMNVEV (reference sequence). The CDR3 spans 14 residues. The ends were cut back, 0 bases at V and 8 bases at J, with 13 bases in the middle. The CDR3 DNA reads as TGTGCCAGCAGTTTATCGAAACCCTATATGGGCTACACCTTC. It yields the protein CASSLSKPYMGYTF.

The CDR3 DNA is TGTGCCTGGAGTGTACTCCATTCCAACTATGGCTACACCTTC. This translates into CAWSVLHSNYGYTF. This rearrangement joins TRBV30 to TRBJ1-2; no reliable D call. Deletions cut 0 bases from V and 2 bases from J, with 10 bases between. Germline CDR1 GTSNPN, CDR2 SVGIG (reference sequence). CDR3 length: 14 amino acids. The full variable domain, with the rest looked up from reference TRBV30 and TRBJ1-2, is SQTIHQWPATLVQPVGSPLSLECTVEGTSNPNLYWYRQAAGRGLQLLFYSVGIGQISSEVPQNLSASRPQDRQFILSSKKLLLSDSGFYLCAWSVLHSNYGYTFGSGTRLTVV.

The chain links TRBV5-1 to TRBJ1-1; D is possibly TRBD1 (5 bases). Germline lookup yields CDR1 SGHRS and CDR2 YFSETQ. V lost 6 bases, J lost 4 bases, and 25 bases lay in between. The CDR3 spans 17 residues. DNA of the CDR3: TGCGCCAGCAAGGTGCGGGGCGCGAGTTCTGTTACCACTGAAGCTTTCTTT. Protein product: CASKVRGASSVTTEAFF.

The genes are TRBV5-6 and TRBJ1-2; TRBD1 matches at 8 bases. Trimming at V came to 1 base and at J to 8 bases, leaving 10 bases not matched to a gene. CDR1 SGHDT and CDR2 YYEEEE come from the germline V gene. CDR3 size: 15 residues. CDR3 nucleotides: TGTGCCAGCAGCTTGTCAGGGGGCGCATCCGGCGGCTACACCTTC. It translates to CASSLSGGASGGYTF. Full variable domain (missing parts from reference TRBV5-6 and TRBJ1-2): DAGVTQSPTHLIKTRGQQVTLRCSPKSGHDTVSWYQQALGQGPQFIFQYYEEEERQRGNFPDRFSGHQFPNYSSELNVNALLLGDSALYLCASSLSGGASGGYTFGSGTRLTVV.

The rearrangement joins TRBV12-5 to TRBJ2-1; possible D gene TRBD1, 5 bases. Germline V gene sequence: CDR1 LGHNT, CDR2 FRNRAP. Trimming removed 0 bases from V and 7 bases from J, with 16 bases in between. The CDR3 consists of 16 residues. CDR3 loop: CASGLVSRTRTNEQFF. In nucleotides, the CDR3 is TGTGCTAGTGGTTTGGTATCTAGGACACGAACAAATGAGCAGTTCTTC.

V and J are TRBV30 and TRBJ1-5, with D uncertain. The V and J ends lost 3 bases and 5 bases respectively, with 14 bases between them. The germline gives CDR1 GTSNPN, CDR2 SVGIG (reference sequence). The CDR3 spans 14 residues. The chain's CDR3 is CAWSPLGRDQPQHF. The DNA of the CDR3 is TGTGCCTGGAGCCCTTTGGGGAGAGATCAGCCCCAGCATTTT.

The rearrangement links TRBV7-9 to TRBJ2-3, with 8 bases fitting TRBD2. Per germline, CDR1 SEHNR and CDR2 FQNEAQ (reference sequence). The CDR3 runs to 16 residues. Trimming at V came to 5 bases and at J to 0 bases, leaving 7 bases not matched to a gene. CDR3 bases: TGTGCCAGCAGCCCCCGGGGGGGGTCTAGCACAGATACGCAGTATTTT. It yields the protein CASSPRGGSSTDTQYF. The full variable domain, its missing parts supplied by reference TRBV7-9 and TRBJ2-3, is DTGVSQNPRHKITKRGQNVTFRCDPISEHNRLYWYRQTLGQGPEFLTYFQNEAQLEKSRLLSDRFSAERPKGSFSTLEIQRTEQGDSAMYLCASSPRGGSSTDTQYFGPGTRLTVL.